This is a list of T cell receptor beta chains from one sample in a study of identical twins. TCRdb re-derived calls from the 5' RACE reads in MiXCR, one entry per CDR3 protein. The table records 400,000 to 550,000 distinct CDR3 sequences, about 13% of them present only once. These data also formed part of another study, on yellow fever vaccine responses in identical twins.

The specimen was CD4+ T cells sorted from blood. The origin of the receptors is a woman aged 18-29 years in good health. The CDR3 runs from the conserved cysteine through the conserved F or W. The size of a clone is reported for some rows only, either as once, few or many, or as a class for expanded clones.

CSVEYGFSETQYF | TRBJ2-5 | TRBV29-1 | few
CASSLEGRLAGGFQYF | TRBJ2-3 | TRBV5-6 | few
CAWRWTGVNTGELFF | TRBJ2-2 | TRBV30 | -
CASSPSAQVYEQYF | TRBJ2-7 | TRBV7-8 | few
CASSPLQGLPTDTQYF | TRBJ2-3 | TRBV9 | -
CASRARGGRTGELFF | TRBJ2-2 | TRBV12-3/TRBV12-4 | many
CASSLLGADYGYTF | TRBJ1-2 | TRBV28 | few
CASSTIDRGGTEAFF | TRBJ1-1 | TRBV5-1 | few
CSASGPGGDTQYF | TRBJ2-3 | TRBV20-1 | many
CASSDLSIGTEAFF | TRBJ1-1 | TRBV25-1 | -
CASSRDSADTQYF | TRBJ2-3 | TRBV7-2 | many
CASSRSGLAGPDTQYF | TRBJ2-3 | TRBV3-1 | -